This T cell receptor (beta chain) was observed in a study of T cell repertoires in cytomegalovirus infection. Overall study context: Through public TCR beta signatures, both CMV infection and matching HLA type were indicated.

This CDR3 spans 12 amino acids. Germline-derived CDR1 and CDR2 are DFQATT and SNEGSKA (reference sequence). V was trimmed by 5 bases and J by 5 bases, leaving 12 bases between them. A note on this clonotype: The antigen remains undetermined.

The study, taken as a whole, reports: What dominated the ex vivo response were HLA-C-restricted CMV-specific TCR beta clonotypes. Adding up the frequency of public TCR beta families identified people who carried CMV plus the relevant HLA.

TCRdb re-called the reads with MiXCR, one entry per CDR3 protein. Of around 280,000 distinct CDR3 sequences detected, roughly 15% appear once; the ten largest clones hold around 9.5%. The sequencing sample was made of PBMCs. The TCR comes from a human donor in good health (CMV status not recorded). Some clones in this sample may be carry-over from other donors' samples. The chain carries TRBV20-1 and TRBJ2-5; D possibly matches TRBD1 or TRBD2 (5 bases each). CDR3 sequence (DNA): TGCAGTGCTGAGAGGGGCCTGGAGACCCAGTACTTC. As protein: CSAERGLETQYF.